This entry describes one TCR beta chain. What it binds is not known. The naive gate required viable CD3+CD4+ or CD3+CD8+ cells with CCR7+CD45RA+CD45RO-CD95-CD27+CD28+ phenotype. Peripheral blood was collected from the related graft donor on the marrow donation day. V dropped 4 bases and J dropped 5; count of bases not matched to a gene: 8. The germline CDR1 and CDR2 sequences are SGHNT and YYREEE (reference sequence). CDR3 length: 14 residues. The data were obtained in a study of T cells after posttransplantation cyclophosphamide. Study-wide points: Donor CD8+ memory clones often dominated recipient blood repertoires at later times. TRB overlap between skin or GI tissue T cells and blood was limited.

Profiled with immunoSEQ multiplex PCR; TCRdb holds only in-frame clones, not every one. The sample contains over 20,000 clones, around 98% of which appear only once. The sample comprised naive CD4+ T cells sorted from PBMCs. V usage is TRBV5-4 and J usage is TRBJ1-2; TRBD1 agrees at 7 bases. This TCR was recovered from a man aged 45 to 65 in good health, CMV-negative, and a related stem cell transplant donor. The CDR3 coding sequence is TGTGCCAGCAGCCATCGACAGGGCCCATATGGCTACACCTTC. It yields the protein CASSHRQGPYGYTF.